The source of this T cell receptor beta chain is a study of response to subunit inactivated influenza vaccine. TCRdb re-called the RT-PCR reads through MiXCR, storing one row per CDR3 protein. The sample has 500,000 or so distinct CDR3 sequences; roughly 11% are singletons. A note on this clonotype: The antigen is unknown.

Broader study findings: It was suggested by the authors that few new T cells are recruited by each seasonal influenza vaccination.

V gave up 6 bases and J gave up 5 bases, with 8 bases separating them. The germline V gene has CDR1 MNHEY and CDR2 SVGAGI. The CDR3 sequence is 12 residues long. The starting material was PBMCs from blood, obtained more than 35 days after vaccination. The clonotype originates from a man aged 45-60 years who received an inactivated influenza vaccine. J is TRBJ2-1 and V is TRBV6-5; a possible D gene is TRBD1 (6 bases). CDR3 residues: CASRDRHNEQFF. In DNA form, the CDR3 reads TGTGCCAGCAGGGACAGACACAATGAGCAGTTCTTC.